A selection of T cell receptor beta chains follows, all from one sample in a study of blood T cell repertoires in COVID-19. TCRdb keeps only in-frame clones here, not all; method: immunoSEQ multiplex PCR. The sample has about 200,000 clones, approximately 91% seen once. Input material: peripheral blood. The receptors here all came from a man between 18 and 29 years old with active or convalescent COVID-19. Each CDR3 is given with its conserved first and last residue.

CASSESGGQGLNTEAFF	TRBV25-1
CASSPLSGSQETQYF	TRBV18
CASSYGDRGSPLHF	TRBV27
CASSQGSGANTGELFF	TRBV4-2
CASSLAFGTGPYEQYF	TRBV11-2
CSASSGFRNQPQHF	TRBV20-1
CAISGQLSSYNEQFF	TRBV10-3
CASSVGGGNTDTQYF	TRBV9
CASSQLGLVYEQYF	TRBV3-1/TRBV3-2
CASSILAGRSSYNEQFF	TRBV19
CASSPGGQGQKETQYF	TRBV5-1
CASSQEGTGHSPLHF	TRBV3-1/TRBV3-2
CASSSRDRAQTSTDTQYF	TRBV7-8
CASSSTGSSTDTQYF	TRBV5-4
CATSDAGENYGYTF	TRBV24-1
CASSQEGSSGSTDTQYF	TRBV14
CASSGTGTGSPGGYTF	TRBV2
CASSQGTSGGATDTQYF	TRBV4-2
CASSPHSLSGEKLFF	TRBV6-6
CASSISDRGPGELFF	TRBV19
CASSERPRTVYNSPLHF	TRBV6-1
CASSPRGGLTSWTDTQYF	TRBV18
CASSLGGGDTDTQYF	TRBV5-1
CSVEGSYEQDLYGYTF	TRBV29-1
CASSQAGTPFLEQYF	TRBV4-1
CAWSVELANYGYTF	TRBV30
CSATFGTEAFF	TRBV20-1
CSASGGGTEAFF	TRBV20-1
CASSLGGSNNYGYTF	TRBV5-6
CASSGLAEQFF	TRBV9
CASSYRGGVGELFF	TRBV6-5
CASSFTGNYGYTF	TRBV5-1
CASSLMRGTDTQYF	TRBV7-3
CASSQEGTSGGTDTQYF	TRBV3-1/TRBV3-2
CASSLSGGTTDTQYF	TRBV28
CASSQTGSGNTIYF	TRBV4-1
CASGRTGTPGYTF	TRBV4-3